The rows below give T cell receptor beta chains drawn from one sample of a study of cytomegalovirus exposure and HLA in healthy donors. Assay: immunoSEQ multiplex PCR; the TCRdb copy retains only in-frame clones and omits some. The sample contains about 360,000 clones, 75% to 90% of which appear only once. The sequenced sample consisted of PBMCs. These receptors all come from a woman aged 18-29 years in good health and CMV-seronegative. Both conserved end residues are part of each CDR3. A D gene is named only where the DNA matches it firmly.

TRBD1	TRBV6-5	TRBJ1-4	CASSLWTGANEKLFF	TGTGCCAGCAGTTTGTGGACAGGGGCAAATGAAAAACTGTTTTTT
.	TRBV20-1	TRBJ2-2	CSAPEAGELFF	TGCAGTGCTCCCGAGGCCGGGGAGCTGTTTTTT
TRBD2	TRBV27	TRBJ2-1	CASTGTSVGNEQFF	TGTGCCAGCACCGGGACTAGCGTCGGCAATGAGCAGTTCTTC
.	TRBV28	TRBJ1-1	CASSVILNTEAFF	TGTGCCAGCAGTGTAATCCTGAACACTGAAGCTTTCTTT
TRBD2	TRBV5-1	TRBJ2-2	CASSLLSSGNTGELFF	TGCGCCAGCAGCTTATTGTCTAGCGGGAACACCGGGGAGCTGTTTTTT
TRBD2	TRBV7-2	TRBJ2-7	CASSSLAGERKYF	TGTGCCAGCAGCTCACTAGCGGGAGAGCGGAAGTACTTC
TRBD2	TRBV18	TRBJ2-3	CASSPNPSGSTDTQYF	TGTGCCAGCTCACCCAATCCTAGCGGAAGCACAGATACGCAGTATTTT
TRBD1	TRBV7-2	TRBJ2-7	CASSLMDRGSYEQYF	TGTGCCAGCAGCTTAATGGACAGGGGCTCCTACGAGCAGTACTTC
TRBD1	TRBV6-6	TRBJ2-7	CASNPGGPPWSF	TGTGCCAGCAACCCAGGGGGCCCACCCTGGAGCTTC
.	TRBV28	TRBJ2-1	CASSLYPAGNEQFF	TGTGCCAGCAGTTTATACCCGGCAGGGAATGAGCAGTTCTTC